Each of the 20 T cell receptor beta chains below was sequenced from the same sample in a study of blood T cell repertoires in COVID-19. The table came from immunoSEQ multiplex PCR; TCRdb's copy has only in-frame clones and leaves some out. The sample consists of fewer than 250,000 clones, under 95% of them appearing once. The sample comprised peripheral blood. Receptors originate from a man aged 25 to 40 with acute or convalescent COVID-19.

This CDR3 reads CASSLSPITEAFF. Here the CDR3 DNA reads TGTGCCAGCAGTTTATCCCCCATCACTGAAGCTTTCTTT. The V call is TRBV27, the J call TRBJ1-1; no firm D call. The V end lost 0 bases, the J end lost 4 bases, and 6 bases lay between the germline ends. CDR3 length: 13 residues. Germline V lookup: CDR1 MNHEY, CDR2 SMNVEV (reference sequence).

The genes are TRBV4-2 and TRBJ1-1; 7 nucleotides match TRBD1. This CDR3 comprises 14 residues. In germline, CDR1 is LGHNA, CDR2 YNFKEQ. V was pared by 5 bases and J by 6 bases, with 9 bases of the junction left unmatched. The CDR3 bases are TGTGCCAGCAGCTCGATGCAGGGGGACCCTGAAGCTTTCTTT. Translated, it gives CASSSMQGDPEAFF.

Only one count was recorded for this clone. Written as DNA, the CDR3 is TGTGCCTGGAGTCCGCCGCAATACAGGGGAGACTATGGCTACACCTTC. The encoded protein is CAWSPPQYRGDYGYTF. The chain employs TRBV30 and TRBJ1-2; TRBD1 matches at 7 bases. Losses at the gene ends were 2 bases for V and 3 bases for J; bases not matched to a gene: 12. The V gene's germline CDR1 is GTSNPN and CDR2 SVGIG (reference sequence). The CDR3 runs to 16 residues.

The CDR3 spells CASSIGGGVDTQYF. The CDR3 bases are TGTGCCAGTAGTATAGGGGGAGGGGTAGATACGCAGTATTTT. The J gene is TRBJ2-3, the V gene TRBV19; 7 bases are a match to TRBD2. CDR1 and CDR2 from the germline V gene are LNHDA and SQIVND (reference sequence). The CDR3 covers 14 residues. V shed 1 base, J shed 5 bases, and the junction held 3 bases outside the gene matches.

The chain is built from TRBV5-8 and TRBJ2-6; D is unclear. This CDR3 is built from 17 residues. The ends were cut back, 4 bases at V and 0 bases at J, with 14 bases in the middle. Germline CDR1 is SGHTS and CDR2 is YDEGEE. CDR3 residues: CASSHFRVGSGANVLTF. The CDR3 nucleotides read TGTGCCAGCAGCCATTTCCGGGTCGGCTCTGGGGCCAACGTCCTGACTTTC.

CDR3 DNA: TGCAGTGCTAGTGGGCTAGAGGTCCACAATGAGCAGTTCTTC. It specifies CSASGLEVHNEQFF. J is TRBJ2-1 and V is TRBV20-1; the D is unclear. Trimming shortened V by 3 bases and J by 5 bases, and 14 bases separated the two germline ends. The CDR3 length is 14 residues. The V gene's germline CDR1 is DFQATT and CDR2 SNEGSKA (reference sequence).

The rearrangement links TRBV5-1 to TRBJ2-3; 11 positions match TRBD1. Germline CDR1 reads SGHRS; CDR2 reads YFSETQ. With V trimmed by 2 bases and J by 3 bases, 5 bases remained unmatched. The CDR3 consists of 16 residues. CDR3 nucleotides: TGCGCCAGCAGCTTCAGGACAGGGGGCGCGACAGATACGCAGTATTTT. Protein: CASSFRTGGATDTQYF.

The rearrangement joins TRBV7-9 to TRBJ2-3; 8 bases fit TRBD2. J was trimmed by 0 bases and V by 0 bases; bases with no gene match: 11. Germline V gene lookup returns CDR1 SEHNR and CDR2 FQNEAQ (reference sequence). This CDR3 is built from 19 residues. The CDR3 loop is CASSLARWDGRASTDTQYF. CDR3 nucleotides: TGTGCCAGCAGCTTAGCTCGGTGGGACGGGAGGGCCAGCACAGATACGCAGTATTTT.

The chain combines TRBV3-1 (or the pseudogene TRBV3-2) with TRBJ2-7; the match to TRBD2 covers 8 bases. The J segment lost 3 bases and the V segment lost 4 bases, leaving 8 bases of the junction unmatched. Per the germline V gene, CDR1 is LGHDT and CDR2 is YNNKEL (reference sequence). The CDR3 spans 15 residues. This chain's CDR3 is CASSPERLAFYEQYF. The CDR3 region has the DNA TGTGCCAGCAGCCCCGAGAGACTAGCGTTCTACGAGCAGTACTTC.

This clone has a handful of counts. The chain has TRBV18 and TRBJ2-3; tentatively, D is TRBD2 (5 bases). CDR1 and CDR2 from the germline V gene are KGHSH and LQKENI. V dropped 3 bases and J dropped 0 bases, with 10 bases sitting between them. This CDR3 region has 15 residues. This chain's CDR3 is CASSPRLLSTDTQYF. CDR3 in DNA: TGTGCCAGCTCACCGAGACTACTTAGCACAGATACGCAGTATTTT.

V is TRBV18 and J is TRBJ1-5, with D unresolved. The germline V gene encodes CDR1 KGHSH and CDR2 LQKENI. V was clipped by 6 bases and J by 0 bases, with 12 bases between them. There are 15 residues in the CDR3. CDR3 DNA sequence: TGTGCCAGCTCCCTCTCCGGGAATAGCAATCAGCCCCAGCATTTT. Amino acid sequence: CASSLSGNSNQPQHF.

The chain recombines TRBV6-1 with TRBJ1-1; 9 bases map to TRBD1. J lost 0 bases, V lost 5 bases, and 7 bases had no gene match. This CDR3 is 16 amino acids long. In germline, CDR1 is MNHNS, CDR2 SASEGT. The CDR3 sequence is CASSKGTGRMNTEAFF. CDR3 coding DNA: TGTGCCAGCAGTAAAGGGACAGGGAGAATGAACACTGAAGCTTTCTTT.

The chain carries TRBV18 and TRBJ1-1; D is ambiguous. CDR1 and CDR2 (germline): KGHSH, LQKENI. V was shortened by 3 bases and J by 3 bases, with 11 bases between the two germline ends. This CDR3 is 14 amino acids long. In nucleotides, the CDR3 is TGTGCCAGCTCACCCCAAAAGGGAGACACTGAAGCTTTCTTT. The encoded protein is CASSPQKGDTEAFF.

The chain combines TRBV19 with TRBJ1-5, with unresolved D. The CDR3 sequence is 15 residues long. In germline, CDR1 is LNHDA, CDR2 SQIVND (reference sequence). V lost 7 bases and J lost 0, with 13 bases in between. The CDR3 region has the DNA TGTGCCAGTACCCTGTCGGGTTATAGCAATCAGCCCCAGCATTTT. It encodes CASTLSGYSNQPQHF.

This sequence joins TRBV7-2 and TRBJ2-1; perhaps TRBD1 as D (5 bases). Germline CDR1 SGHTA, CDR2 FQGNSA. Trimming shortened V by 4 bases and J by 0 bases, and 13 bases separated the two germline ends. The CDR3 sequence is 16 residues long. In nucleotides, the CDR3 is TGTGCCAGCAGCTCACCGACAGACCGCTCCTACAATGAGCAGTTCTTC. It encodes CASSSPTDRSYNEQFF.

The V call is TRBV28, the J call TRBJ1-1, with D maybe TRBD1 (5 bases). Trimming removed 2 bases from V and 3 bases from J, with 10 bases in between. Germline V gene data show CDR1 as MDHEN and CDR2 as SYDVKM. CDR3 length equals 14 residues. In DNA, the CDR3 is TGTGCCAGCAGTTTAGGGGGGGTATACACTGAAGCTTTCTTT. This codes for CASSLGGVYTEAFF.

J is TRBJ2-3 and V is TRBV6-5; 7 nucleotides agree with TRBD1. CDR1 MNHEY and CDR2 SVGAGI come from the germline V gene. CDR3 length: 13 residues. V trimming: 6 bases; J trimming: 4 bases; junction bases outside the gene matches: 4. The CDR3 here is CASSVGQADTQYF. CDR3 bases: TGTGCCAGCAGCGTAGGACAGGCAGATACGCAGTATTTT.

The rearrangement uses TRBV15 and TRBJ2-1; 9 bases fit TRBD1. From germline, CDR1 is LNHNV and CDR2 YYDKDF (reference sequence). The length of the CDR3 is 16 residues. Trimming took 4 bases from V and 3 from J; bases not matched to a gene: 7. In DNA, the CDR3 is TGTGCCACCAGCAAACGACAGGGGGAAGGCTACAATGAGCAGTTCTTC. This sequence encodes CATSKRQGEGYNEQFF.

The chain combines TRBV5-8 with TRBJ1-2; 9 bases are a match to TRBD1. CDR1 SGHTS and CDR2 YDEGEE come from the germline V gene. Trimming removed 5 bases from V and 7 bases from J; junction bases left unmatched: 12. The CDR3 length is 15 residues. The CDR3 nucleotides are TGTGCCAGCAGGAATCCCGGGACAGGGAGCAGTGGCTACACCTTC. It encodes CASRNPGTGSSGYTF.

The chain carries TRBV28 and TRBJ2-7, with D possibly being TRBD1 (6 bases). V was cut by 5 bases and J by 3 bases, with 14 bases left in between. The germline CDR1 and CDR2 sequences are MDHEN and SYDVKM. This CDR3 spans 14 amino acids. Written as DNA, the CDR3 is TGTGCCAGCAGTCCCGGACAGAGCTACTACGAGCAGTACTTC. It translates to CASSPGQSYYEQYF. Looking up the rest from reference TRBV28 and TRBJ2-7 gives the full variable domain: DVKVTQSSRYLVKRTGEKVFLECVQDMDHENMFWYRQDPGLGLRLIYFSYDVKMKEKGDIPEGYSVSREKKERFSLILESASTNQTSMYLCASSPGQSYYEQYFGPGTRLTVT.